Listed below are T cell receptor beta chains from one sample, sequenced in a study of blood T cell repertoires in COVID-19. Assay used: immunoSEQ multiplex PCR; TCRdb lists only in-frame clones, some missing. The sample lists about 360,000 clones; 80% to 90% were seen once. Sequenced sample: peripheral blood. These receptors were taken from a woman aged 60 to 75 with COVID-19, enrolled during active disease. Both conserved end residues are part of each CDR3. The D gene is left open where the match is weak. Clone size appears in some rows only: once, few, many, or a class for an expanded clone.

J	V	size	D	CDR3	DNA
TRBJ1-1	TRBV18	.	TRBD1	CASSPRRKGADTEAFF	TGTGCCAGCTCACCACGACGAAAGGGGGCGGACACTGAAGCTTTCTTT
TRBJ2-7	TRBV3-1/TRBV3-2	.	TRBD1	CASSHLQGGWHEQYF	TGTGCCAGCAGCCATTTACAGGGGGGCTGGCACGAGCAGTACTTC
TRBJ1-1	TRBV5-1	.	TRBD1	CASSLWDRLLNTEAFF	TGCGCCAGCAGCCTATGGGACAGACTCTTGAACACTGAAGCTTTCTTT
TRBJ2-1	TRBV4-1	.	TRBD2	CASSPRELAGGSSYNEQFF	TGCGCCAGCAGCCCCCGGGAACTAGCGGGGGGGAGCTCCTACAATGAGCAGTTCTTC
TRBJ2-5	TRBV11-2	.	.	CASSITPTEGETQYF	TGTGCCAGCAGCATTACACCAACGGAGGGGGAGACCCAGTACTTC
TRBJ2-2	TRBV7-3	.	TRBD2	CASSFSPGGIDTGELFF	TGTGCCAGCAGCTTTTCCCCCGGGGGGATCGACACCGGGGAGCTGTTTTTT
TRBJ1-1	TRBV29-1	.	.	CSVGENTEAFF	TGCAGCGTAGGGGAAAACACTGAAGCTTTCTTT
TRBJ1-2	TRBV18	once	.	CASSPFMQGPDYGYTF	TGTGCCAGCTCACCATTTATGCAGGGCCCGGACTATGGCTACACCTTC
TRBJ2-3	TRBV24-1	.	TRBD1	CATSDTPGQGGADTQYF	TGTGCCACCAGTGACACTCCGGGACAGGGGGGAGCAGATACGCAGTATTTT
TRBJ2-2	TRBV5-6	.	TRBD2	CASTRRGVGTGELFF	TGTGCCAGCACCCGCCGGGGGGTGGGCACCGGGGAGCTGTTTTTT
TRBJ1-5	TRBV5-1	.	TRBD1	CASSSGQGVGQPQHF	TGCGCCAGCAGCTCGGGACAGGGGGTTGGTCAGCCCCAGCATTTT
TRBJ1-5	TRBV6-2/TRBV6-3	.	.	CASSYRSNQPQHF	TGTGCCAGCAGTTACCGGTCCAATCAGCCCCAGCATTTT
TRBJ2-3	TRBV30	.	.	CAWSIREARTDTQYF	TGTGCCTGGAGTATCAGGGAGGCGAGGACAGATACGCAGTATTTT
TRBJ2-7	TRBV19	.	.	CASSPAGVIVEQYF	TGTGCCAGTAGTCCCGCAGGGGTAATAGTCGAGCAGTACTTC
TRBJ2-1	TRBV3-1/TRBV3-2	.	TRBD1	CASSIEGGHYNEQFF	TGTGCCAGCAGCATCGAAGGGGGCCACTACAATGAGCAGTTCTTC
TRBJ2-7	TRBV3-1/TRBV3-2	.	.	CASSFRSYEQYF	TGTGCCAGCAGCTTCCGTAGCTACGAGCAGTACTTC
TRBJ2-5	TRBV10-2	once	.	CASSTEPNQETQYF	TGCGCCAGCAGCACAGAACCCAATCAAGAGACCCAGTACTTC
TRBJ1-4	TRBV7-2	.	TRBD1	CASSPDRDNEKLFF	TGTGCCAGCAGCCCGGACAGGGATAATGAAAAACTGTTTTTT
TRBJ2-3	TRBV6-5	.	.	CASSYGGTWADTQYF	TGTGCCAGCAGTTACGGGGGGACGTGGGCAGATACGCAGTATTTT
TRBJ2-2	TRBV6-6	once	.	CASSYSGGENTGELFF	TGTGCCAGCAGTTACTCGGGAGGCGAAAACACCGGGGAGCTGTTTTTT
TRBJ1-5	TRBV10-3	.	.	CAISESAYSNQPQHF	TGTGCCATCAGTGAGTCAGCGTATAGCAATCAGCCCCAGCATTTT
TRBJ2-7	TRBV7-9	.	.	CASSLMYRSYEQYF	TGTGCCAGCAGCTTAATGTACAGGTCCTACGAGCAGTACTTC
TRBJ1-1	TRBV3-1/TRBV3-2	few	.	CASSQPGTGDTEAFF	TGTGCCAGCAGCCAGCCAGGGACGGGGGACACTGAAGCTTTCTTT
TRBJ2-5	TRBV10-3	.	.	CAVTASVARGYETQYF	TGTGCCGTGACGGCTAGTGTGGCCCGAGGGTATGAGACCCAGTACTTC
TRBJ2-3	TRBV6-5	.	TRBD2	CASNSGGPDTQYF	TGTGCCAGCAATTCGGGGGGGCCAGATACGCAGTATTTT
TRBJ1-1	TRBV12-5	.	.	CASGLVGVGTEAFF	TGTGCTAGTGGTTTGGTAGGGGTCGGCACTGAAGCTTTCTTT
TRBJ1-1	TRBV6-2/TRBV6-3	.	TRBD1	CASSYSPDREAFF	TGTGCCAGCAGTTACTCCCCGGACAGGGAGGCTTTCTTT
TRBJ2-1	TRBV2	.	.	CASSLRGAYNNEQFF	TGTGCCAGCAGTCTACGGGGGGCTTACAACAATGAGCAGTTCTTC
TRBJ2-1	TRBV4-2	.	.	CASSQEARTNEQFF	TGTGCCAGCAGCCAGGAGGCCCGGACCAATGAGCAGTTCTTC
TRBJ2-7	TRBV18	.	.	CASSPPGLRYEQYF	TGTGCCAGCTCACCACCGGGACTGCGCTACGAGCAGTACTTC
TRBJ2-7	TRBV4-3	.	TRBD2	CASSQEELRLAGRNEQYF	TGCGCCAGCAGCCAAGAAGAATTGAGACTAGCGGGGAGGAACGAGCAGTACTTC
TRBJ2-4	TRBV23-1	.	.	CASSQPTHLSGGRLGKNIQYF	TGCGCCAGCAGTCAACCCACGCATTTATCGGGGGGCAGATTGGGCAAAAACATTCAGTACTTC
TRBJ1-2	TRBV30	.	.	CAWSVGAYGYTF	TGTGCCTGGAGTGTGGGAGCCTATGGCTACACCTTC
TRBJ1-1	TRBV18	.	.	CASREGENTEAFF	TGTGCCAGCCGGGAGGGGGAAAACACTGAAGCTTTCTTT
TRBJ2-1	TRBV4-3	few	.	CASSQGFGGSPPLSSYNEQFF	TGCGCCAGCAGCCAGGGATTTGGGGGCTCTCCCCCCCTGTCCTCCTACAATGAGCAGTTCTTC
TRBJ2-7	TRBV2	.	.	CASQTGPTASYEQYF	TGTGCCAGCCAAACTGGGCCGACGGCCTCCTACGAGCAGTACTTC
TRBJ1-5	TRBV6-5	.	.	CASSPQIHGNQPQHF	TGTGCCAGCAGCCCACAAATCCACGGCAATCAGCCCCAGCATTTT
TRBJ1-2	TRBV19	.	.	CASSVSLNYGYTF	TGTGCCAGTAGTGTCAGTCTTAACTATGGCTACACCTTC
TRBJ2-7	TRBV10-3	.	TRBD2	CAITQGLAGEQYF	TGTGCCATCACCCAAGGACTAGCGGGGGAGCAGTACTTC
TRBJ2-7	TRBV4-1	.	.	CASSPGGVEQYF	TGCGCCAGCAGCCCCGGAGGGGTCGAGCAGTACTTC
TRBJ2-7	TRBV12-3/TRBV12-4	.	.	CASSLNRAYEQYF	TGTGCCAGCAGTTTAAACAGGGCGTACGAGCAGTACTTC
TRBJ1-2	TRBV19	.	TRBD1	CASRRTGGADYGYTF	TGTGCCAGTAGGCGGACAGGGGGCGCAGACTATGGCTACACCTTC
TRBJ2-2	TRBV5-4	few	.	CASSLGQNTGELFF	TGTGCCAGCAGCCTCGGACAGAACACCGGGGAGCTGTTTTTT
TRBJ2-5	TRBV9	.	.	CASSPWAGRETQYF	TGTGCCAGCAGCCCTTGGGCGGGAAGGGAGACCCAGTACTTC
TRBJ1-2	TRBV7-9	.	TRBD1	CASSRTGFGYTF	TGTGCCAGCAGCCGGACAGGGTTTGGCTACACCTTC
TRBJ1-1	TRBV7-9	.	.	CASSGQLNTEAFF	TGTGCCAGCAGTGGACAGCTGAACACTGAAGCTTTCTTT
TRBJ1-3	TRBV7-2	.	.	CASSLVVGGGSGNTIYF	TGTGCCAGCAGCTTAGTGGTTGGCGGTGGCTCTGGAAACACCATATATTTT
TRBJ2-7	TRBV28	.	.	CASSFPVDEQYF	TGTGCCAGCAGTTTCCCCGTCGACGAGCAGTACTTC
TRBJ1-5	TRBV7-6	.	.	CASSLDETANQPQHF	TGTGCCAGCAGCTTAGATGAGACAGCCAATCAGCCCCAGCATTTT